The 21 T cell receptor beta chains given below trace back to one sample, sequenced in a study of OX40 agonist ivuxolimab in advanced cancers. This table comes from immunoSEQ multiplex PCR, and its TCRdb copy is limited to in-frame clones, with some not included. The sample holds 60,000 to 65,000 clones; 84% are singletons and the top ten take 9.8%. The sample consisted of CD4+ or CD8+ T cells sorted from blood, taken in a trial of the OX40 agonist ivuxolimab. These TCRs come from an adult with an advanced solid tumor such as melanoma, head and neck, liver or kidney cancer.

DNA of the CDR3: TGTGCTAGTGGTCCTAACACCGGGGAGCTGTTTTTT. Translation gives CASGPNTGELFF. This chain joins TRBV12-5 and TRBJ2-2; D is unresolved. This CDR3 has 12 residues. Germline lookup yields CDR1 LGHNT and CDR2 FRNRAP. Trimming cost V 5 bases and J 2 bases, with 3 bases left between them. The complete variable domain, with remaining parts taken from reference TRBV12-5 and TRBJ2-2, reads DARVTQTPRHKVTEMGQEVTMRCQPILGHNTVFWYRQTMMQGLELLAYFRNRAPLDDSGMPKDRFSAEMPDATLATLKIQPSEPRDSAVYFCASGPNTGELFFGEGSRLTVL.

This chain links TRBV6-5 with TRBJ1-1; D unresolved. CDR1 is MNHEY, CDR2 SVGAGI, per germline. The CDR3 extends over 12 amino acids. V shed 0 bases and J shed 8 bases, with 7 bases lying between them. The CDR3 coding sequence is TGTGCCAGCAGTTACTCAGGCGGAGAAGCTTTCTTT. It yields the protein CASSYSGGEAFF.

The chain uses TRBV10-3 and TRBJ1-2; the match to TRBD1 covers 7 bases. Germline V gives CDR1 ENHRY, CDR2 SYGVKD. Trimming cost V 3 bases and J 5 bases; bases outside gene matches: 6. This CDR3 is built from 14 residues. CDR3 amino acids: CAISDDRARYGYTF. Written as DNA, the CDR3 is TGTGCCATCAGTGACGACAGGGCCCGTTATGGCTACACCTTC.

The chain joins TRBV10-3 to TRBJ2-7; 10 bases align to TRBD1. CDR3 length: 15 residues. Germline V gene lookup returns CDR1 ENHRY and CDR2 SYGVKD. After removal of 5 bases from V and 3 bases from J, the junction contained 7 bases not matched to a gene. CDR3: CAISKGQGGLYEQYF. The CDR3 DNA reads as TGTGCCATCAGTAAAGGACAGGGGGGTCTCTACGAGCAGTACTTC.

V usage is TRBV6-5 and J usage is TRBJ2-5; 7 bases fit TRBD1. The end of the DNA fits TRBJ2-7 better, so the J call may be wrong. Germline CDR1 is MNHEY and CDR2 is SVGAGI. The length of the CDR3 is 15 residues. CDR3 nucleotides: TGTGCCAGCAGTTACTCGAACAGGGGAGCCTACGAGCAGTACTTC. Translated: CASSYSNRGAYEQYF.

V gene TRBV6-5 combines with J gene TRBJ1-5; TRBD1 agrees at 7 bases. CDR3 length equals 16 residues. Germline CDR1 is MNHEY and CDR2 is SVGAGI. The V and J ends lost 2 bases and 2 bases, in that order; junction bases with no gene match: 6. CDR3 DNA sequence: TGTGCCAGCAGTTACCCGACAGGGAGTGGCAATCAGCCCCAGCATTTT. This gives the protein CASSYPTGSGNQPQHF.

This sequence joins TRBV19 and TRBJ2-7, with D perhaps matching TRBD1 (5 bases). V lost 1 base and J lost 3, with 7 bases in between. The germline gives CDR1 LNHDA, CDR2 SQIVND (reference sequence). The CDR3 has 13 residues. The CDR3 loop reads CASSIGQGYEQYF. CDR3 DNA: TGTGCCAGTAGTATAGGGCAGGGCTACGAGCAGTACTTC.

The CDR3 DNA reads as TGTGCCAGCAACCCCCCATGGGGGGACTATGGCTACACCTTC. This encodes CASNPPWGDYGYTF. The chain couples TRBV28 to TRBJ1-2; a possible D gene is TRBD1 (5 bases). Germline lookup yields CDR1 MDHEN and CDR2 SYDVKM. The CDR3 sequence is 14 residues long. Trimming took 7 bases from V and 3 from J, leaving 15 bases between them.

V usage is TRBV5-1 and J usage is TRBJ1-2; possible D gene TRBD1, 5 bases. The V gene lost 0 bases and the J gene lost 8 bases, with 23 bases spanning the gap. Looked up from germline, CDR1 is SGHRS and CDR2 is YFSETQ. This CDR3 spans 17 amino acids. The DNA of the CDR3 is TGCGCCAGCAGCTTGGGGGACGAAATCCTAACAGGAAGCGGCTACACCTTC. It is translated as CASSLGDEILTGSGYTF.

In this sample, this clone turned up once. The J gene is TRBJ1-5, the V gene TRBV18, with D uncertain. Deletions cut 3 bases from V and 9 bases from J, with 12 bases between. Looked up from germline, CDR1 is KGHSH and CDR2 is LQKENI. CDR3 size: 13 residues. Here the CDR3 reads CASSPSGFRPQHF. CDR3 coding DNA: TGTGCCAGCTCACCCTCAGGTTTTAGGCCCCAGCATTTT.

This chain links TRBV7-2 with TRBJ2-7, with TRBD1 matching over 7 bases. The V gene's germline CDR1 is SGHTA and CDR2 FQGNSA. The V gene end was trimmed by 1 base and the J gene end by 4 bases; junction bases not matched to a gene: 7. The CDR3 totals 15 residues. The CDR3 loop reads CASSLERDRPYEQYF. In DNA form, the CDR3 reads TGTGCCAGCAGCTTAGAAAGGGACAGACCTTACGAGCAGTACTTC.

This clone is a singleton in its sample. The chain couples TRBV4-1 to TRBJ2-7; TRBD2 agrees at 8 bases. There are 14 residues in the CDR3. Germline-derived CDR1 and CDR2 are MGHRA and YSYEKL. V shed 4 bases, J shed 0 bases, and the junction held 2 bases outside the gene matches. The CDR3, as DNA: TGCGCCAGCAGCCTAGCGGGACCCTCCTACGAGCAGTACTTC. Encoded protein: CASSLAGPSYEQYF.

This chain joins TRBV27 and TRBJ2-5; 14 bases match TRBD2. The CDR3 has 15 residues. CDR1 is MNHEY, CDR2 SMNVEV, per germline (reference sequence). V shed 4 bases and J 5 bases; nucleotides not matched to a gene: 3. The CDR3 DNA reads TGTGCCAGCAGTTGGACTAGCGGGGGGTTGGAGACCCAGTACTTC. Its protein is CASSWTSGGLETQYF.

V and J are TRBV30 and TRBJ1-4; 7 positions agree with TRBD1. Per the germline V gene, CDR1 is GTSNPN and CDR2 is SVGIG (reference sequence). This CDR3 comprises 15 residues. With 0 bases clipped from V and 5 bases from J, the junction kept 6 bases outside the gene matches. CDR3 nucleotides: TGTGCCTGGAGTGTACGACAGGGCTTCAATGAAAAACTGTTTTTT. It yields the protein CAWSVRQGFNEKLFF.

Only a few counts were recorded for this clone. The chain couples TRBV27 to TRBJ2-7, with D possibly matching TRBD2 (5 bases). CDR3 length: 13 residues. Between the trimmed V and J ends, which lost 2 bases and 3 bases, there was a span of 8 bases. The germline V gene has CDR1 MNHEY and CDR2 SMNVEV (reference sequence). The CDR3 DNA reads as TGTGCCAGCAGTTTAGTCGGGGACTACGAGCAGTACTTC. Protein: CASSLVGDYEQYF.

The chain recombines TRBV21-1 with TRBJ1-5. TRBV21-1 is designated a pseudogene. The CDR3 is 19 amino acids. The CDR3 sequence: CASSKKETGYPGDNQPQHF. DNA for the CDR3: TGTGCCAGCAGCAAAAAGGAAACGGGCTATCCCGGGGACAATCAGCCCCAGCATTTT.

This clone has a single count. This sequence joins TRBV5-6 and TRBJ1-2; D is undetermined. Trimming removed 0 bases from V and 2 bases from J, with 11 bases in between. This CDR3 is 15 amino acids long. Looked up from germline, CDR1 is SGHDT and CDR2 is YYEEEE. This CDR3 is CASSLVGSVNYGYTF. DNA of the CDR3: TGTGCCAGCAGCTTGGTTGGCAGCGTCAACTATGGCTACACCTTC.

The DNA for the CDR3 is TGCGCCAGCAGCGTCGCCCTCTCTGGGGCCAACGTCCTGACTTTC. It is translated as CASSVALSGANVLTF. The chain is built from TRBV5-1 and TRBJ2-6; no reliable D call. The V end was cut by 4 bases, the J end by 0 bases, with 8 bases between. This CDR3 has 15 residues. Germline CDR1 is SGHRS and CDR2 is YFSETQ.

The V gene is TRBV19, the J gene TRBJ2-1, with 8 positions matching TRBD2. The CDR3 is made up of 14 amino acids. V shed 4 bases, J shed 6 bases, and the junction held 5 bases outside the gene matches. CDR1 and CDR2 from the germline V gene are LNHDA and SQIVND (reference sequence). This CDR3 reads CASSTGTRSNEQFF. The CDR3 nucleotides read TGTGCCAGTAGTACGGGGACTAGATCCAATGAGCAGTTCTTC.

This chain uses TRBV28 with TRBJ2-1, with D perhaps matching TRBD1 or TRBD2 (7 bases each). This CDR3 region has 14 residues. Germline CDR1 is MDHEN and CDR2 is SYDVKM. With 10 bases removed from V and 8 bases from J, the gap between germline ends came to 21 bases. DNA of the CDR3: TGTGCCACCGCTGAGCAGGGGGGGAAGGATGAGCAGTTCTTC. This sequence encodes CATAEQGGKDEQFF.

The table lists this clone with a count of one. J is TRBJ2-5 and V is TRBV6-1, with D perhaps TRBD1 or TRBD2 (5 bases each). The CDR3 consists of 15 residues. Germline lookup yields CDR1 MNHNS and CDR2 SASEGT. V lost 7 bases, J lost 1 base, and 16 bases lay in between. In DNA, the CDR3 is TGTGCCAGCAACCCTCCGGGACGGACCCAAGAGACCCAGTACTTC. As protein: CASNPPGRTQETQYF.